Below, one TCR beta chain is given with its context. Per the original methods: Quantification of nucleated cells was approximated via reference gene primer amplification. Method: immunoSEQ multiplex PCR; TCRdb's copy keeps in-frame clones and lacks some. The D gene and trimming were derived from the DNA, and the V and J assignments and clone size from that table. This sample has about 190,000 clones; 80% occur once, and the top ten carry about 7.2%. The sample originates from a study of blood T cell repertoires in COVID-19. About the study: Some COVID-19 samples were acute and others convalescent; all came from the United States, Italy and Spain. The analysed material was cDNA or gDNA that came from T cells, B-cell-depleted T cells, or PBMCs.

V was shortened by 6 bases and J by 4 bases, with 11 bases between the two germline ends. The CDR3 has 13 residues. Germline lookup yields CDR1 SGHDT and CDR2 YYEEEE. The chain couples TRBV5-6 to TRBJ2-1; a weak D match, TRBD2 (5 bases). Sequencing used peripheral blood. The sequence was collected from a man aged 60 to 75 with acute or convalescent COVID-19. The DNA for the CDR3 is TGTGCCAGCACCCGGACTGGATACAATGAGCAGTTCTTC. Protein product: CASTRTGYNEQFF.